The source of this T cell receptor (beta chain) is a study of cytomegalovirus exposure and HLA in healthy donors. Across the whole study: About 80 million unique TCR sequences came from HLA-typed donors in an early release. Assignment to the Caucasian-associated ancestry cluster applied to roughly 80% of the approximately 360 genotyped donors. General study results and limits: Indistinguishable V segments such as TRBV6-2 and TRBV6-3 were excluded. Several of the most significant clusters appeared, in a later analysis, to be linked to common viral pathogens.

Vbeta (60) and Jbeta (13) primers were used in the PCR. Assay: immunoSEQ multiplex PCR; the TCRdb copy retains only in-frame clones and omits some. This table has 150,000 to 200,000 clones, around three quarters appearing once. This clone was observed a single time. What it binds is unknown. Per germline, CDR1 SGHTA and CDR2 FQGNSA. This CDR3 comprises 14 residues. The junction had 4 bases not matched to a gene; V was cut back by 5 bases and J by 5 bases. The chain is built from TRBV7-2 and TRBJ1-4; TRBD1 matches at 8 bases. Sequences were obtained from PBMCs. The origin of this receptor is a woman in her forties in good health and CMV-seronegative. CDR3 sequence reads: CASSQDRVNEKLFF. In DNA, the CDR3 is TGTGCCAGCAGCCAGGACAGGGTCAATGAAAAACTGTTTTTT.